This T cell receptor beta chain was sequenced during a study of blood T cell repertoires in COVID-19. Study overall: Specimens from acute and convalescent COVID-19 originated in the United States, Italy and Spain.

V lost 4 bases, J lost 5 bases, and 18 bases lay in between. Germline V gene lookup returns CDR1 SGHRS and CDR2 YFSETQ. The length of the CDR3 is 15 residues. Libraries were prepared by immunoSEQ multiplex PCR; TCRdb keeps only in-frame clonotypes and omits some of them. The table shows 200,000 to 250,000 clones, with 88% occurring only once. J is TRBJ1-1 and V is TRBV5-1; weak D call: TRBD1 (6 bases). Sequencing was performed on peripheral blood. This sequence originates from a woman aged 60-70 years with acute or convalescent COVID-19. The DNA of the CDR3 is TGCGCCAGCAGCGCGCGCCAGGGGTCTGGGACTGAAGCTTTCTTT. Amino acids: CASSARQGSGTEAFF.